The 22 T cell receptor beta chains below were found in one sample sequenced in a study of blood T cell repertoires in COVID-19. Assay used: immunoSEQ multiplex PCR; TCRdb lists only in-frame clones, some missing. Counted here are 81,000 or so clones, approximately 75% occurring once; the ten biggest clones make up approximately 13%. The sample was peripheral blood. These receptor sequences come from a human donor in a cohort sampled during active COVID-19.

V gene TRBV3-1 (or the pseudogene TRBV3-2) combines with J gene TRBJ1-1, with D perhaps TRBD1 (5 bases). The ends were cut back, 4 bases at V and 4 bases at J, with 16 bases in the middle. The CDR3 length is 15 residues. Germline values: CDR1 LGHDT, CDR2 YNNKEL (reference sequence). Here the CDR3 reads CASSPKARVGTEAFF. The CDR3 DNA reads as TGTGCCAGCAGCCCGAAGGCCAGGGTGGGCACTGAAGCTTTCTTT.

The chain links TRBV2 to TRBJ2-1; unclear D gene. Deletions cut 7 bases from V and 0 bases from J, with 10 bases between. Per the germline V gene, CDR1 is SNHLY and CDR2 is FYNNEI. The CDR3 is 14 residues long. The CDR3 here is CASIALFSYNEQFF. In DNA form, the CDR3 reads TGTGCCAGCATAGCACTGTTCTCCTACAATGAGCAGTTCTTC.

The CDR3, as DNA: TGTGCCAGCAGCCAGGACAGGGGGCTTGGCTACACCTTC. It encodes CASSQDRGLGYTF. J is TRBJ1-2 and V is TRBV28, with TRBD1 identical over 11 bases. V lost 6 bases to trimming and J lost 7 bases; unmatched junction nucleotides: 4. The CDR3 extends over 13 amino acids. CDR1 and CDR2 (germline): MDHEN, SYDVKM.

V gene TRBV18 combines with J gene TRBJ2-7; 9 nucleotides match TRBD1. After removal of 4 bases from V and 2 bases from J, the junction contained 3 bases not matched to a gene. This CDR3 spans 14 amino acids. Germline V lookup: CDR1 KGHSH, CDR2 LQKENI. The CDR3 DNA reads as TGTGCCAGCTCACTTAGACAGGGGGCCTACGAGCAGTACTTC. This codes for CASSLRQGAYEQYF.

The V call is TRBV3-1 (or the pseudogene TRBV3-2), the J call TRBJ2-1; 7 bases line up with TRBD2. V dropped 2 bases and J dropped 3; count of bases not matched to a gene: 13. This CDR3 has 18 residues. Germline V gene lookup returns CDR1 LGHDT and CDR2 YNNKEL (reference sequence). The CDR3 nucleotides read TGTGCCAGCAGCCAACCGGGGGAGGGCTGGAACAACTACAATGAGCAGTTCTTC. Protein product: CASSQPGEGWNNYNEQFF.

The rearrangement joins TRBV3-1 (or the pseudogene TRBV3-2) to TRBJ2-1, with D possibly matching TRBD2 (6 bases). V lost 5 bases, J lost 2 bases, and 13 bases lay in between. Germline V gene lookup returns CDR1 LGHDT and CDR2 YNNKEL (reference sequence). The CDR3 spans 15 residues. Written as DNA, the CDR3 is TGTGCCAGCAGCTTCAGCGGGCAGGCCTACAATGAGCAGTTCTTC. Protein: CASSFSGQAYNEQFF.

The V call is TRBV29-1, the J call TRBJ1-4, with 8 bases lining up with TRBD1. CDR1 is SQVTM, CDR2 ANQGSEA, per germline. V was clipped by 7 bases and J by 8 bases; unmatched bases: 9. The CDR3 covers 13 residues. The CDR3 spells CSANRGVGEKLFF. The CDR3 DNA is TGCAGCGCCAACAGGGGGGTAGGAGAAAAACTGTTTTTT.

The sample holds a few counts of this clone. The chain is built from TRBV6-5 and TRBJ2-2; the D gene is possibly TRBD1 (6 bases). This CDR3 comprises 15 residues. Germline V CDR1 and CDR2: MNHEY, SVGAGI. V shed 6 bases and J shed 3 bases, with 14 bases lying between them. The CDR3 here is CASRPTGFDTGELFF. Here the CDR3 DNA reads TGTGCCAGCAGGCCTACAGGGTTCGACACCGGGGAGCTGTTTTTT.

The chain uses TRBV7-9 and TRBJ2-1; possibly TRBD1 for D (6 bases). Trimming removed 4 bases at V and 1 base at J, with 20 bases between. Per germline, CDR1 SEHNR and CDR2 FQNEAQ (reference sequence). The CDR3 has 18 amino acids. The CDR3 loop reads CASSSPTSGTKSYNEQFF. The CDR3 DNA follows: TGTGCCAGCAGCTCACCGACATCCGGGACAAAGTCCTACAATGAGCAGTTCTTC.

The V call is TRBV7-2, the J call TRBJ1-2; 7 nucleotides agree with TRBD1. Germline-derived CDR1 and CDR2 are SGHTA and FQGNSA. The CDR3 runs 13 residues. The ends lost 5 bases at V and 4 bases at J; junction bases unmatched: 4. The CDR3 DNA follows: TGTGCCAGCAGCCAGGACAGGACCTATGGCTACACCTTC. It is translated as CASSQDRTYGYTF.

The gene calls are TRBV7-9 and TRBJ2-2; 7 nucleotides agree with TRBD1. CDR1 SEHNR and CDR2 FQNEAQ come from the germline V gene (reference sequence). Trimming at V came to 6 bases and at J to 6 bases, leaving 10 bases not matched to a gene. The CDR3 is 15 residues long. CDR3 amino acids: CASSRDEQGAGELFF. CDR3 DNA: TGTGCCAGCAGTCGGGACGAGCAGGGGGCCGGGGAGCTGTTTTTT.

The chain links TRBV3-1 (or the pseudogene TRBV3-2) to TRBJ2-1; 9 nucleotides match TRBD2. The germline V gene has CDR1 LGHDT and CDR2 YNNKEL (reference sequence). The ends lost 6 bases at V and 3 bases at J; junction bases unmatched: 6. This CDR3 is built from 15 residues. As DNA, the CDR3 is TGTGCCAGCAGGCGCGGGGGGGCGAACTACAATGAGCAGTTCTTC. As protein: CASRRGGANYNEQFF.

The CDR3 nucleotides are TGTGCCAGTAGTTCAGGAGGAGCGGGGAGGAATGAGCAGTTCTTC. This gives the protein CASSSGGAGRNEQFF. This chain links TRBV19 with TRBJ2-1; 7 nucleotides line up with TRBD2. Germline CDR1 is LNHDA and CDR2 is SQIVND (reference sequence). This CDR3 region has 15 residues. With V trimmed by 5 bases and J by 7 bases, 11 bases remained unmatched.

This clone turned up a few times. V and J are TRBV4-1 and TRBJ1-5; D remains unclear. V was trimmed by 6 bases and J by 1 base, leaving 13 bases between them. The CDR3 is 15 residues long. CDR1 and CDR2 (germline): MGHRA, YSYEKL. CDR3 protein: CASSTVSQSNQPQHF. The DNA for the CDR3 is TGCGCCAGCAGTACTGTATCGCAAAGCAATCAGCCCCAGCATTTT.

This clone has just one count. The rearrangement uses TRBV6-6 and TRBJ2-1, with TRBD2 matching 7 bases. Germline values: CDR1 MNHNY, CDR2 SVGAGI (reference sequence). The CDR3 length is 16 residues. The ends lost 6 bases at V and 3 bases at J; junction bases unmatched: 11. CDR3: CASSPWGGTGYNEQFF. The CDR3 DNA sequence: TGTGCCAGCAGCCCCTGGGGGGGGACTGGCTACAATGAGCAGTTCTTC.

The chain joins TRBV27 to TRBJ2-7; a possible D gene is TRBD1 (5 bases). The ends were cut back, 6 bases at V and 0 bases at J, with 9 bases in the middle. Germline V gene data show CDR1 as MNHEY and CDR2 as SMNVEV (reference sequence). There are 13 residues in the CDR3. The CDR3 nucleotides are TGTGCCAGCAGATGGGGCAGCTCCTACGAGCAGTACTTC. Its translation: CASRWGSSYEQYF.

V gene TRBV15 combines with J gene TRBJ1-1; D gene ambiguous. The CDR3 loop spans 13 amino acids. Trimming stripped 1 base from V and 1 base from J, with 4 bases between. Looked up from germline, CDR1 is LNHNV and CDR2 is YYDKDF (reference sequence). The CDR3 reads CATSRAWNTEAFF. The CDR3 DNA reads as TGTGCCACCAGCAGAGCTTGGAACACTGAAGCTTTCTTT.

The genes are TRBV7-2 and TRBJ2-7; the match to TRBD2 covers 13 bases. The CDR3 is 14 residues long. V lost 5 bases to trimming and J lost 6 bases; unmatched junction nucleotides: 4. Germline-derived CDR1 and CDR2 are SGHTA and FQGNSA. The DNA for the CDR3 is TGTGCCAGCAGCCGGACTAGCGGGGGAGGCGAGCAGTACTTC. This gives the protein CASSRTSGGGEQYF.

The chain links TRBV2 to TRBJ2-7; D possibly corresponds to TRBD1 (6 bases). The CDR3 totals 16 residues. V was clipped by 2 bases and J by 3 bases, with 17 bases between them. Germline-derived CDR1 and CDR2 are SNHLY and FYNNEI. The CDR3 DNA reads as TGTGCCAGCAGTGAAAGGGGGTTACCACTCCTCTACGAGCAGTACTTC. This codes for CASSERGLPLLYEQYF.

The chain combines TRBV27 with TRBJ2-1; D possibly corresponds to TRBD1 (6 bases). V lost 2 bases and J lost 7, with 15 bases in between. CDR3 length: 15 residues. Germline loops: CDR1 MNHEY, CDR2 SMNVEV (reference sequence). The CDR3 region is CASSLPSVGANEQFF. CDR3 bases: TGTGCCAGCAGTTTACCCTCCGTGGGGGCTAATGAGCAGTTCTTC.

The chain has TRBV5-1 and TRBJ2-7; the D gene is possibly TRBD1 (6 bases). The CDR3 runs to 15 residues. From germline, CDR1 is SGHRS and CDR2 YFSETQ. V was shortened by 0 bases and J by 5 bases, with 15 bases between the two germline ends. This chain's CDR3 is CASSLAQGLRNEQYF. The CDR3 DNA sequence: TGCGCCAGCAGCTTGGCCCAGGGGTTGAGGAACGAGCAGTACTTC.

The rearrangement links TRBV7-6 to TRBJ1-1; TRBD1 aligns across 7 bases. This CDR3 region has 15 residues. J lost 5 bases, V lost 2 bases, and 8 bases had no gene match. Germline loops: CDR1 SGHVS, CDR2 FNYEAQ. DNA of the CDR3: TGTGCCAGCAGCTTAAGGAGGGGGCTGGGAACTGAAGCTTTCTTT. Its protein product is CASSLRRGLGTEAFF.